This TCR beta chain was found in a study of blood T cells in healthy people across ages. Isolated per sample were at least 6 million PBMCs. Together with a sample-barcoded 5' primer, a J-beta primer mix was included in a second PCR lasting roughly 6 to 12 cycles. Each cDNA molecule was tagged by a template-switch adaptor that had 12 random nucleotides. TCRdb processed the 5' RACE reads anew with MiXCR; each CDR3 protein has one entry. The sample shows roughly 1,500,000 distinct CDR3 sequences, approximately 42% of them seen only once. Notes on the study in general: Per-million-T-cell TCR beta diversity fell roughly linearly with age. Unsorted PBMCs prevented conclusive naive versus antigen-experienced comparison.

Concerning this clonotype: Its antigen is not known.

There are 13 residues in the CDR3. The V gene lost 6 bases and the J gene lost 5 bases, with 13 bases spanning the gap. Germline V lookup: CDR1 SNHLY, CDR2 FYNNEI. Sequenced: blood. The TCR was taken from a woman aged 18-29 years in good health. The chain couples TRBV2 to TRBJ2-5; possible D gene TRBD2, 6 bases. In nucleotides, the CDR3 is TGTGCCAGCAGAGCGGGTAGCGGTGAGACCCAGTACTTC. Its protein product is CASRAGSGETQYF.